This TCR beta chain derives from a study of blood T cell repertoires in COVID-19 (dated by TCRdb to the early 2020s). For context, the study as a whole: The collaborator samples originated in the United States, Italy and Spain and spanned the acute and convalescent phases of COVID-19. Where HLA class I and class II types were available, the types were taken from metadata supplied by the sample provider, not from assay-based typing. Deeply sampled blood TCRbeta repertoires from subjects exposed to, actively infected with, or recovered from COVID-19 were included in the dataset. The material from the prospective study consisted of cDNA or gDNA derived from T cells, B-cell-depleted T cells, or PBMCs. The samples were drawn from two sources: the first 160 participants of the ongoing ImmuneRACE study, and 950 to 1,500 subjects contributed by 6 global collaborators. The repertoires were made available in a free public database intended to serve as a resource for research on the immune response to SARS-CoV-2. A de-identified subject ID, COVID-19 status, age in years and sex were almost always included in the sample metadata.

The immunoSEQ Assay, a bias-controlled multiplex PCR, was used to amplify TCRbeta CDR3 regions from genomic DNA. The study's processing was this. The number of nucleated cells in each sample was estimated from the amplification of reference gene primers within the assay. To quantify the absolute abundance of each unique TCRbeta CDR3 rearrangement, sequence reads were collapsed and filtered. Productive Simpson clonality was computed per sample as the square root of Simpson's diversity index over productive rearrangements. Imported from immuneACCESS, the table was reduced by TCRdb to in-frame sequences with V and J called. These copies leave out some clones; in studies compared against another copy, an unresolved V gene accounts for under half, and the cause of the remainder is not known. V, J and clone size derive from that table, while D and trimming were established from the DNA sequence. This sample gives under 400,000 clones in total; around 90% of them show up just once. The ten largest make up approximately 4.1% of the sample.

Worth noting for this clone: The clone's antigen remains unknown. Nothing much larger sits one base from this clone, and base qualities are not available.

The CDR3 covers 14 residues, taking in both the cysteine and the phenylalanine. Only the CDR3 portion is preserved as DNA: 42 bases, with reading frame beginning at the first base. Based on the germline V gene (reference sequence), the CDR1 and CDR2 sequences are MNHEY and SMNVEV. The junction shows trimming of 5 bases on V and 6 bases on J, plus 14 bases between the germline ends. In Seattle, one collaborating source enrolled patients while the infection was active and tracked those patients longitudinally over the course of disease. Each collaborating institution followed its own protocols to collect whole blood in K2EDTA tubes. For TCRbeta analysis, collaborators shipped samples in one of three forms: frozen whole blood, isolated PBMCs, or DNA extracted from either of those sample types. On the study overall, not on this receptor specifically: Clinical and demographic metadata were provided uncurated, with the amount varying by source and participant.

The chain is made from TRBV27 and TRBJ1-5, with the D gene uncertain. This TCR derives from a woman aged 55-70 years with COVID-19, enrolled during active disease. The sample comprised peripheral blood. The DNA reads as follows: TGTGCCAGCAGTGGAGACTTGGGGAGTCAGCCCCAGCATTTT. This gives the protein CASSGDLGSQPQHF.